This T cell receptor (beta chain) appears in the sequencing data of a study of blood T cell repertoires in COVID-19. Background on the study: Material from acute and convalescent COVID-19 was sourced from the United States, Italy and Spain.

Some clones are missing from TCRdb's copy, which holds only in-frame ones; the method was immunoSEQ multiplex PCR. The sample has some 110,000 clones, approximately 88% seen once. The germline V gene encodes CDR1 LNHDA and CDR2 SQIVND (reference sequence). The ends were cut back, 6 bases at V and 2 bases at J, with 14 bases in the middle. The CDR3 has 15 residues. Sequencing was performed on peripheral blood. This TCR came from a woman in her sixties or seventies with acute or convalescent COVID-19. The chain combines TRBV19 with TRBJ1-5; D unclear. The CDR3 bases are TGTGCCAGTAGCCACCCCCAACACCGCAATCAGCCCCAGCATTTT. It encodes CASSHPQHRNQPQHF.